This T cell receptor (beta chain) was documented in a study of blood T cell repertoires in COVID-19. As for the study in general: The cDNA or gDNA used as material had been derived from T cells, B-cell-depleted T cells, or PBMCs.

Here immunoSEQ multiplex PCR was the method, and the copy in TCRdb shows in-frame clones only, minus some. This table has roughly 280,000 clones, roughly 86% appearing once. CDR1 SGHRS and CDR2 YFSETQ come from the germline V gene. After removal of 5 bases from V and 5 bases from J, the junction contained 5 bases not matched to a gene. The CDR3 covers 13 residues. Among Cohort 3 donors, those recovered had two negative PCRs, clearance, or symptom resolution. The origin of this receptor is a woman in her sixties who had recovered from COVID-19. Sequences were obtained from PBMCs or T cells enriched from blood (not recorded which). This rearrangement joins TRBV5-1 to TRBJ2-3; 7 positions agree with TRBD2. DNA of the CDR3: TGCGCCAGCAGAACAAGCGGGGAAGATACGCAGTATTTT. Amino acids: CASRTSGEDTQYF.